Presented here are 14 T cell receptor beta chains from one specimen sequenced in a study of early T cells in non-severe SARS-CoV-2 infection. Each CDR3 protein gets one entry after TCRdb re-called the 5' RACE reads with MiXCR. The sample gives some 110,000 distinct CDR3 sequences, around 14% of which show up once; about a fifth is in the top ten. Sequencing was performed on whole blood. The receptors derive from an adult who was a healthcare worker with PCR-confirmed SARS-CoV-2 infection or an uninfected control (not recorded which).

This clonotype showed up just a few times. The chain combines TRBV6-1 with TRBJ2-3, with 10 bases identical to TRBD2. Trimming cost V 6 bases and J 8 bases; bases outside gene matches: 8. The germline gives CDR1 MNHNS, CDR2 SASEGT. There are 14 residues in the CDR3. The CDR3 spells CASSDLRLAGTQYF. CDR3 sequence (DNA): TGTGCCAGCAGCGACTTACGACTAGCGGGTACGCAGTATTTT.

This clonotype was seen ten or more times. The CDR3 bases are TGTGCCAGCAGCAGGTTTCTCGGGACTTTCTTT. Translating gives CASSRFLGTFF. V is TRBV21-1 and J is TRBJ1-1; TRBD1, the table's D call, was not compared with the DNA. TRBV21-1 is termed a pseudogene. This CDR3 spans 11 amino acids.

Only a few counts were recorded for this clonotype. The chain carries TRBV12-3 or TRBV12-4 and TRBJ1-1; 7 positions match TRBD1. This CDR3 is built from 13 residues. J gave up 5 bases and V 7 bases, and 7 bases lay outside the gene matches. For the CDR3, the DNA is TGTGCCAGCATAAAAGGGGGCGAGACTGAAGCTTTCTTT. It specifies CASIKGGETEAFF.

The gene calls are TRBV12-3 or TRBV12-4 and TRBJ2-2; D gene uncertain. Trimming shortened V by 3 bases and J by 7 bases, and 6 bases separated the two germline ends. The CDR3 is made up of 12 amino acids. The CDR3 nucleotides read TGTGCCAGCAGTTTTGGGGTCGGGGAGCTGTTTTTT. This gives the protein CASSFGVGELFF.

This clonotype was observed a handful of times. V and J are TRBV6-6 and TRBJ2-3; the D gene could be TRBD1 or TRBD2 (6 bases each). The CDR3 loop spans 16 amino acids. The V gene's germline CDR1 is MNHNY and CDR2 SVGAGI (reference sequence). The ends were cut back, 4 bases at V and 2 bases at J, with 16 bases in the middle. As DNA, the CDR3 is TGTGCCAGCAGTTCCCGAGGGGGGCAAAACACAGATACGCAGTATTTT. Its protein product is CASSSRGGQNTDTQYF.

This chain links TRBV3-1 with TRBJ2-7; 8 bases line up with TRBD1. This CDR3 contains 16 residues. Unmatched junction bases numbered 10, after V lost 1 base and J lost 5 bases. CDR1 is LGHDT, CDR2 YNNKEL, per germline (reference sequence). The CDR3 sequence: CASSQVGTGSGDEQYF. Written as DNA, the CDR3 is TGTGCCAGCAGCCAAGTCGGGACAGGATCAGGGGACGAGCAGTACTTC.

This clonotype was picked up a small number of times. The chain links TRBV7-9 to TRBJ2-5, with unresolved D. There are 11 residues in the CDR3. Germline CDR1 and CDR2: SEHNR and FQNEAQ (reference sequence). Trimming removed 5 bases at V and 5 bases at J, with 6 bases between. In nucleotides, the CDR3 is TGTGCCAGCAGCAACCTCGAGACCCAGTACTTC. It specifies CASSNLETQYF.

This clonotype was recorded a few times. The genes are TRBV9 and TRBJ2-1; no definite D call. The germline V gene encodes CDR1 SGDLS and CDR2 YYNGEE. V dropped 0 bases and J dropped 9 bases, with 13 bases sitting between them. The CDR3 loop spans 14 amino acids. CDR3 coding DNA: TGTGCCAGCAGCGTAGTTTGGGCTAAGGTTGAGCAGTTCTTC. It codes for CASSVVWAKVEQFF.

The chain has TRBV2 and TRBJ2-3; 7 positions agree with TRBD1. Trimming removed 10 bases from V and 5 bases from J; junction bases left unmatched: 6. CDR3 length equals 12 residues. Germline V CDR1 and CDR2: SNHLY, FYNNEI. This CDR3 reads CATSGGKDTQYF. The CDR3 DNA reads TGTGCCACTTCAGGGGGAAAAGATACGCAGTATTTT.

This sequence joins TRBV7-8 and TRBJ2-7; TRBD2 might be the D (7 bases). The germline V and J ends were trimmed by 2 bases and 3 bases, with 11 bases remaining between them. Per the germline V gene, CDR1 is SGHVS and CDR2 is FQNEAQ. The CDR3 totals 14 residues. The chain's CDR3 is CASSLRGANYEQYF. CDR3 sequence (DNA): TGTGCCAGCAGCTTACGGGGGGCTAACTACGAGCAGTACTTC.

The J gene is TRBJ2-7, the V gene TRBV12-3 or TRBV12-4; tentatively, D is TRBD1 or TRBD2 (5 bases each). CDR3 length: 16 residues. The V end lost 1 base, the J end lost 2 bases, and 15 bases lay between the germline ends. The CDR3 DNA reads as TGTGCCAGCAGTTTAGAAAGGACCCCGGGGCCCTACGAGCAGTACTTC. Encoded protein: CASSLERTPGPYEQYF.

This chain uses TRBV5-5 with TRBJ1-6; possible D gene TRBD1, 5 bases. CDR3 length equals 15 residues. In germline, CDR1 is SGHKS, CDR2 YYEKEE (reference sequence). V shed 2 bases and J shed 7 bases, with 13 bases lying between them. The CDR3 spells CASSFYGGTNSPLHF. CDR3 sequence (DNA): TGTGCCAGCAGCTTTTATGGGGGGACGAATTCACCCCTCCACTTT.

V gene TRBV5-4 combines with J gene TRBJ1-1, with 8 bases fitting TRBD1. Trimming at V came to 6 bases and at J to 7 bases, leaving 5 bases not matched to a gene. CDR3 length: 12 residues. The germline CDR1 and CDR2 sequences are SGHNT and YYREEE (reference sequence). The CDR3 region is CASTSGGLEAFF. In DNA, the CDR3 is TGTGCCAGCACCTCAGGGGGCCTTGAAGCTTTCTTT. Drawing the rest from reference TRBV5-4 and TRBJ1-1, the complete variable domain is ETGVTQSPTHLIKTRGQQVTLRCSSQSGHNTVSWYQQALGQGPQFIFQYYREEENGRGNFPPRFSGLQFPNYSSELNVNALELDDSALYLCASTSGGLEAFFGQGTRLTVV.

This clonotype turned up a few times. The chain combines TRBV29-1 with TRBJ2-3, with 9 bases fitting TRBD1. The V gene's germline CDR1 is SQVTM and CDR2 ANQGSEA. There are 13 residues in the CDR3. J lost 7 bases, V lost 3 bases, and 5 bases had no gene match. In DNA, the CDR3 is TGCAGCGTTGACACCGGGACAGGGAATACGCAGTATTTT. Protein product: CSVDTGTGNTQYF.